The rows below give T cell receptor beta chains drawn from one sample of a study of T-cell reconstitution after alpha-beta-depleted transplantation in children. Each CDR3 protein gets one entry after TCRdb re-called the PCR reads with MiXCR. The sample holds over 200,000 distinct CDR3 sequences, approximately 10% seen once. The sample consisted of PBMCs, taken before TCRalphabeta/CD19-depleted stem cell transplant. These receptors all come from a child under two years old with acute myeloid leukemia, due to receive a stem cell transplant. CDR3s include the opening cysteine and the closing phenylalanine or tryptophan. The D gene is left open where the match is weak. Some rows have no size entry. The others give once, few or many, or a class for an expanded clone.

j_call clone_size v_call d_call cdr3_nt cdr3_aa
TRBJ1-2 few TRBV20-1 - TGCAGTGCTAGAGACCCCACCGCAGGCGGCTACACCTTC CSARDPTAGGYTF
TRBJ1-5 many TRBV6-1 - TGTGCCAGCAGTGAAGCGAGGGGGTATAGCAATCAGCCCCAGCATTTT CASSEARGYSNQPQHF
TRBJ2-5 - TRBV12-3/TRBV12-4 TRBD2 TGTACCTTCACCCACCTGGCGGGGGAGGCAATTGTACAAGAGACCCAGTACTTC CTFTHLAGEAIVQETQYF
TRBJ2-7 - TRBV28 TRBD2 TGTGCCAGCAGTTTATCAAGCATGACCGGGACTAGCGGGAGGTCTCAGTACTTC CASSLSSMTGTSGRSQYF
TRBJ2-3 many TRBV21-1 - TGTGCCAGCAGCAAATCGGATTCTACACTAAGCACAGATACGCAGTATTTT CASSKSDSTLSTDTQYF
TRBJ2-5 many TRBV24-1 TRBD2 TGTGCCACCAGTGACCTGAGGACTAGCGGGAAAGAGACCCAGTACTTC CATSDLRTSGKETQYF
TRBJ2-5 many TRBV5-1 - TGCGCCAGCAGCTTGGGAAGGAATCAAGAGACCCAGTACTTC CASSLGRNQETQYF
TRBJ1-1 many TRBV15 TRBD1 TGTGCCACCAGCAGAGAGGGACAGGGTGTTTCGGAAGCTTTCTTT CATSREGQGVSEAFF
TRBJ2-5 - TRBV7-8 - TGTGCCAGCAGCTTAAGCCGGATCCTGGTGCGGGAGACCCAGTACTTC CASSLSRILVRETQYF
TRBJ1-1 many TRBV12-3/TRBV12-4 - TGTGCCAGCAGTTTAGGCTCAAACACTGAAGCTTTCTTT CASSLGSNTEAFF
TRBJ2-3 many TRBV20-1 TRBD1 TGCAGTGCTAGGGAGACAGGGTTCACAGATACGCAGTATTTT CSARETGFTDTQYF
TRBJ2-7 - TRBV13 - TGTGCCAGCAGCTTCTCCAGAACTACCTACGAGCAGTACTTC CASSFSRTTYEQYF
TRBJ1-1 many TRBV27 - TGTGCCAGCAGTTTGTCTAATACAGGGTACTGGAACACTGAAGCTTTCTTT CASSLSNTGYWNTEAFF
TRBJ2-5 many TRBV12-3/TRBV12-4 TRBD2 TGTGCCAGCAGTTTAGGGGTAGCGGGGTCCCTTCCGTACTTC CASSLGVAGSLPYF
TRBJ2-3 many TRBV10-3 - TGTGCCATCAGTGAGACCACAACCACAGATACGCAGTATTTT CAISETTTTDTQYF
TRBJ2-5 many TRBV20-1 - TGCAGTGCTGTTGACGGGGTGCGTGAGACCCAGTACTTC CSAVDGVRETQYF
TRBJ2-3 many TRBV12-3/TRBV12-4 - TGTGCCAGCAGTTTAGTTATAGATACGCAGTATTTT CASSLVIDTQYF
TRBJ1-3 many TRBV28 - TGTGCCAGCAGTTCCCCCCCTGGCTCTGGAAACACCATATATTTT CASSSPPGSGNTIYF